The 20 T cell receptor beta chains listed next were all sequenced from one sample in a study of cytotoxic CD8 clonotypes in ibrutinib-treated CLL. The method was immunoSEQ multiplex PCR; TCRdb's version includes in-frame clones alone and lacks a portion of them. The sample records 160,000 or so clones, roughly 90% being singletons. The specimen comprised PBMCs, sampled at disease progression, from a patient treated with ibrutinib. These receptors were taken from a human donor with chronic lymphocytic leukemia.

CDR3 DNA: TGTGCCAGCAGCTTACGGGACGGGAGCTCCTACAATGAGCAGTTCTTC. Residues: CASSLRDGSSYNEQFF. The chain is built from TRBV11-3 and TRBJ2-1; tentative D call: TRBD2 (6 bases). Germline lookup yields CDR1 SGHNT and CDR2 YENEEA. CDR3 length: 16 amino acids. Trimming shortened V by 2 bases and J by 0 bases, and 11 bases separated the two germline ends.

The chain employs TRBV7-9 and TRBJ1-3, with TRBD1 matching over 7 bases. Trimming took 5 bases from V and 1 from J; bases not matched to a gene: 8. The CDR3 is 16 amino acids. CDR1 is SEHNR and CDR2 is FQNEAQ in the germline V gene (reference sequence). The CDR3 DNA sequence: TGTGCCAGCAGCGTAAACAGGGGAAGTTCTGGAAACACCATATATTTT. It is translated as CASSVNRGSSGNTIYF. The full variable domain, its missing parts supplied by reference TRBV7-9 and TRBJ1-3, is DTGVSQNPRHKITKRGQNVTFRCDPISEHNRLYWYRQTLGQGPEFLTYFQNEAQLEKSRLLSDRFSAERPKGSFSTLEIQRTEQGDSAMYLCASSVNRGSSGNTIYFGEGSWLTVV.

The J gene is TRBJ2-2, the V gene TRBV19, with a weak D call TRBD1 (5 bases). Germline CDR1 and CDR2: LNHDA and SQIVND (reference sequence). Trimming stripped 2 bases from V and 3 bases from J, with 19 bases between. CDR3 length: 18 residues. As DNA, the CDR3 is TGTGCCAGTAGTATAAGAGACCAGGGTGTCGCGGACACCGGGGAGCTGTTTTTT. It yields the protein CASSIRDQGVADTGELFF.

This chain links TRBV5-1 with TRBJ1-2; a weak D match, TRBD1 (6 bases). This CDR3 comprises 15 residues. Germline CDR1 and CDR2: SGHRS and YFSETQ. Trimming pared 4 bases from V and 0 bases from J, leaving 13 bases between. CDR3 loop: CASSTRDTSNYGYTF. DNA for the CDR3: TGCGCCAGCAGCACCCGGGACACTTCTAACTATGGCTACACCTTC.

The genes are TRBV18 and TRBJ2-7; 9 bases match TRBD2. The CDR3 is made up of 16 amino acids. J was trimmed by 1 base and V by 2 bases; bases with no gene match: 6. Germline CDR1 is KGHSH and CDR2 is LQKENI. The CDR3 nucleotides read TGTGCCAGCTCACCAACGTCTCTAGCGGGATCCTACGAGCAGTACTTC. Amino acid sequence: CASSPTSLAGSYEQYF. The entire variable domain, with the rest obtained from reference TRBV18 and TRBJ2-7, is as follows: NAGVMQNPRHLVRRRGQEARLRCSPMKGHSHVYWYRQLPEEGLKFMVYLQKENIIDESGMPKERFSAEFPKEGPSILRIQQVVRGDSAAYFCASSPTSLAGSYEQYFGPGTRLTVT.

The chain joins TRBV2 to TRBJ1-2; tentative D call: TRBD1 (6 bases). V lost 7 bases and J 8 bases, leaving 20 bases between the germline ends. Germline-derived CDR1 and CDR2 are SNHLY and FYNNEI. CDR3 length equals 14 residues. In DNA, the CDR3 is TGTGCCAGCACCCAAACTCAGACAGGCTCGGGCTACACCTTC. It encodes CASTQTQTGSGYTF. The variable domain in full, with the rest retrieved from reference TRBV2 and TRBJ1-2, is EPEVTQTPSHQVTQMGQEVILRCVPISNHLYFYWYRQILGQKVEFLVSFYNNEISEKSEIFDDQFSVERPDGSNFTLKIRSTKLEDSAMYFCASTQTQTGSGYTFGSGTRLTVV.

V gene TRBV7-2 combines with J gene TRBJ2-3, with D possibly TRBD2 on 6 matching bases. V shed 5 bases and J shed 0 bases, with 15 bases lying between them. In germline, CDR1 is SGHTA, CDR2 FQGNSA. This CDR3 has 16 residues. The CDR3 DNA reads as TGTGCCAGCAGCCCCCTCGGCGGGGCTAGCACAGATACGCAGTATTTT. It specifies CASSPLGGASTDTQYF.

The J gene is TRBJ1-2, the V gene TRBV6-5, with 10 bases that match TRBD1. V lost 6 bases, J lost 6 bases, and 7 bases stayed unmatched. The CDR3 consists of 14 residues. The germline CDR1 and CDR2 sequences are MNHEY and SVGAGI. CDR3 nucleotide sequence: TGTGCCAGCAGGAGACAGGGGGCCGGGGATGGCTACACCTTC. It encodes CASRRQGAGDGYTF.

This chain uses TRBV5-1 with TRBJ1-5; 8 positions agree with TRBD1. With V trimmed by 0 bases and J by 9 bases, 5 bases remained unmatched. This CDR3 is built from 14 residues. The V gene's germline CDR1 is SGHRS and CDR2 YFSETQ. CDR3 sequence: CASSLEQGVGPQHF. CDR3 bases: TGCGCCAGCAGCTTGGAACAGGGGGTCGGGCCCCAGCATTTT. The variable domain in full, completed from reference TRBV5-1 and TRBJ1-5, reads KAGVTQTPRYLIKTRGQQVTLSCSPISGHRSVSWYQQTPGQGLQFLFEYFSETQRNKGNFPGRFSGRQFSNSRSEMNVSTLELGDSALYLCASSLEQGVGPQHFGDGTRLSIL.

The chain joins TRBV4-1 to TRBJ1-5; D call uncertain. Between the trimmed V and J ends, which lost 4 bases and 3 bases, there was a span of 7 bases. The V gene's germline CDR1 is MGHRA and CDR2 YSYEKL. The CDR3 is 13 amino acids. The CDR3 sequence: CASSRRDNQPQHF. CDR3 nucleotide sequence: TGCGCCAGCAGCCGACGGGACAATCAGCCCCAGCATTTT.

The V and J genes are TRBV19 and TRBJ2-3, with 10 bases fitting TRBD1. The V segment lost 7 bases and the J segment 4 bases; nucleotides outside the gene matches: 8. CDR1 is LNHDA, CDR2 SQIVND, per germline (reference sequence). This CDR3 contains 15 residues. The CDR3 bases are TGTGCCAGTACCAGGACAGGGGGAACGTCAGATACGCAGTATTTT. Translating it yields CASTRTGGTSDTQYF. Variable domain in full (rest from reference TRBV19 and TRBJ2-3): DGGITQSPKYLFRKEGQNVTLSCEQNLNHDAMYWYRQDPGQGLRLIYYSQIVNDFQKGDIAEGYSVSREKKESFPLTVTSAQKNPTAFYLCASTRTGGTSDTQYFGPGTRLTVL.

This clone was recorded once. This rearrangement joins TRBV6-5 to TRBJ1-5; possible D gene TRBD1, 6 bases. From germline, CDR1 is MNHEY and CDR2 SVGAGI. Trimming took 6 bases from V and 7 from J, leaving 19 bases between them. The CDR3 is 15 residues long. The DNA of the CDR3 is TGTGCCAGCAGGACCCGAGGGGGGCACGGGCAGCCCCAGCATTTT. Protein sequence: CASRTRGGHGQPQHF.

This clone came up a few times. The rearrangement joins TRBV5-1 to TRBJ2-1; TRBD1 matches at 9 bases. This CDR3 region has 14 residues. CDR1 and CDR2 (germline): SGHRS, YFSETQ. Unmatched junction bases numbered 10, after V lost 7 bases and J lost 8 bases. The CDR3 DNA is TGCGCCAGCTTGAGGGGGACAGGGATGGATGAGCAGTTCTTC. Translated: CASLRGTGMDEQFF.

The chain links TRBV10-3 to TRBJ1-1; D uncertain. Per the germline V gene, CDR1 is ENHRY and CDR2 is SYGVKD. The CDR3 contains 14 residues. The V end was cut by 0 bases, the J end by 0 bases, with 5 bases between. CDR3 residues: CAISESLLNTEAFF. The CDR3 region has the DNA TGTGCCATCAGTGAGTCGTTATTGAACACTGAAGCTTTCTTT.

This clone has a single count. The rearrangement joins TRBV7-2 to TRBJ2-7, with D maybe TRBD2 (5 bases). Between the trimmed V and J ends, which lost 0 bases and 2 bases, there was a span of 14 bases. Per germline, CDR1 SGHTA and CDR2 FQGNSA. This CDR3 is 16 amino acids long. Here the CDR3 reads CASSLAGGHGTYEQYF. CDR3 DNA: TGTGCCAGCAGCTTAGCGGGCGGCCACGGGACCTACGAGCAGTACTTC.

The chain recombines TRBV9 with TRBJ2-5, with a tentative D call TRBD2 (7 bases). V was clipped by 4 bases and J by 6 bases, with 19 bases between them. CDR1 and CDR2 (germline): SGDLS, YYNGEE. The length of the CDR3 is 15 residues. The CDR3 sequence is CASSPEGGGPKTQYF. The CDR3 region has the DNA TGTGCCAGCAGCCCCGAGGGGGGAGGGCCCAAGACCCAGTACTTC.

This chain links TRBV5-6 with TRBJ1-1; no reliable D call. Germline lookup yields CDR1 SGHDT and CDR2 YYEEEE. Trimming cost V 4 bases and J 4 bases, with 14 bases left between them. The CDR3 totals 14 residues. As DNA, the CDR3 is TGTGCCAGCAGCCCGACCGATCTGGTCACTGAAGCTTTCTTT. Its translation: CASSPTDLVTEAFF.

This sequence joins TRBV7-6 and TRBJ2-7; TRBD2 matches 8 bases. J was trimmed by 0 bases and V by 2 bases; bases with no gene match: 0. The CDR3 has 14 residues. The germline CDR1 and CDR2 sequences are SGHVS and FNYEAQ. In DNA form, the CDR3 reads TGTGCCAGCAGCTTAAGCGGGAGCTCCTACGAGCAGTACTTC. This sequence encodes CASSLSGSSYEQYF.

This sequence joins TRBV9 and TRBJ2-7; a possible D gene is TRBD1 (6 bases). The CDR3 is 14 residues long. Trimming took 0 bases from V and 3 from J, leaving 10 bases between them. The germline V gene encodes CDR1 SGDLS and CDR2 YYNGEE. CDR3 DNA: TGTGCCAGCAGCGTAGATCAGGGGTACTACGAGCAGTACTTC. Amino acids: CASSVDQGYYEQYF. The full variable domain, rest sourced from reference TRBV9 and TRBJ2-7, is DSGVTQTPKHLITATGQRVTLRCSPRSGDLSVYWYQQSLDQGLQFLIQYYNGEERAKGNILERFSAQQFPDLHSELNLSSLELGDSALYFCASSVDQGYYEQYFGPGTRLTVT.

The CDR3 region has the DNA TGTGCCAGCAGCTCCTCCATGACAGGTTCCTATCAGCCCCAGCATTTT. Residues: CASSSSMTGSYQPQHF. The chain combines TRBV7-9 with TRBJ1-5; TRBD1 might be the D (6 bases). This CDR3 comprises 16 residues. CDR1 is SEHNR, CDR2 FQNEAQ, per germline (reference sequence). V lost 4 bases and J lost 5, with 18 bases in between. The whole variable domain, remainder taken from reference TRBV7-9 and TRBJ1-5, is DTGVSQNPRHKITKRGQNVTFRCDPISEHNRLYWYRQTLGQGPEFLTYFQNEAQLEKSRLLSDRFSAERPKGSFSTLEIQRTEQGDSAMYLCASSSSMTGSYQPQHFGDGTRLSIL.